This T cell receptor (beta chain) comes out of a study of T cells expressing NK-cell markers. With the 5' RACE reads reprocessed, TCRdb shows one record per CDR3 protein and no DNA. The sample is made up of roughly 300,000 distinct CDR3 sequences, and the top ten hold 4% to 4.5% of it. The CDR3 length is 12 residues. The chain carries TRBV12-3 or TRBV12-4 and TRBJ2-1. Sequencing input: blood T cells: a sorted CD56 or NKG2C T cell subset, CD4+ or CD8+ T cells, or bulk PBMC T cells (not recorded which). This TCR was recovered from a woman between 18 and 69 years old in good health. The CDR3 spells CASSLFGNEQFF.